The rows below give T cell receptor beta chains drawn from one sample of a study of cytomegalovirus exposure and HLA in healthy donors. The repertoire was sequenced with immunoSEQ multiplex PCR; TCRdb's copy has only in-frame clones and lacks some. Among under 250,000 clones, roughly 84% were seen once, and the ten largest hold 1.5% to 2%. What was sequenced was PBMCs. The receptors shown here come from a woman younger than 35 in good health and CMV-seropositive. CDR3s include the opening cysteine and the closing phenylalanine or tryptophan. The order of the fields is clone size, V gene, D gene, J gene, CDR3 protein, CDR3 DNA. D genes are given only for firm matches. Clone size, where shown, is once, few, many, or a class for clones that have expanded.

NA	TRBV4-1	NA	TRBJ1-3	CASSHRGSGNTIYF	TGCGCCAGCAGCCACCGGGGCTCTGGAAACACCATATATTTT
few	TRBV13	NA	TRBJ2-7	CASSLGYRIRSYEQYF	TGTGCCAGCAGCTTAGGGTACAGGATTAGGTCCTACGAGCAGTACTTC
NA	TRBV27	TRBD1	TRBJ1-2	CASRPGQENYGYTF	TGTGCCAGCAGACCAGGACAGGAAAACTATGGCTACACCTTC
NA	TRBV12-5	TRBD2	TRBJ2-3	CASGSSPTSGAWEDTQYF	TGTGCTAGTGGCTCGAGCCCGACTAGCGGGGCGTGGGAAGATACGCAGTATTTT
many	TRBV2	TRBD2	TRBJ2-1	CASSVAGEAYNEQFF	TGTGCCAGCAGCGTAGCGGGAGAGGCCTACAATGAGCAGTTCTTC
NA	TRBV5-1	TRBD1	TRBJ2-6	CASSTRTGYSGANVLTF	TGCGCCAGCAGCACCCGGACAGGCTATTCTGGGGCCAACGTCCTGACTTTC
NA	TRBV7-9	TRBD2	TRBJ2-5	CASTTGAGGPKETQYF	TGTGCCAGCACCACGGGGGCGGGAGGGCCTAAAGAGACCCAGTACTTC
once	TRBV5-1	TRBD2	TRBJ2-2	CASSEGWRERTGELFF	TGCGCCAGCAGCGAGGGGTGGCGGGAGAGGACCGGGGAGCTGTTTTTT
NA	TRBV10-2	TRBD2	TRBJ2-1	CASSLSAGNNEQFF	TGCGCCAGCAGTCTTTCAGCGGGGAACAATGAGCAGTTCTTC
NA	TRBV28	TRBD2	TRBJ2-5	CASSLGLRETSWEETQYF	TGTGCCAGCAGTTTAGGATTGCGGGAGACATCCTGGGAGGAGACCCAGTACTTC
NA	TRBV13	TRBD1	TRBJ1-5	CASSSRDRGLGNQPQHF	TGTGCCAGCAGCTCCCGGGACAGGGGGTTGGGCAATCAGCCCCAGCATTTT